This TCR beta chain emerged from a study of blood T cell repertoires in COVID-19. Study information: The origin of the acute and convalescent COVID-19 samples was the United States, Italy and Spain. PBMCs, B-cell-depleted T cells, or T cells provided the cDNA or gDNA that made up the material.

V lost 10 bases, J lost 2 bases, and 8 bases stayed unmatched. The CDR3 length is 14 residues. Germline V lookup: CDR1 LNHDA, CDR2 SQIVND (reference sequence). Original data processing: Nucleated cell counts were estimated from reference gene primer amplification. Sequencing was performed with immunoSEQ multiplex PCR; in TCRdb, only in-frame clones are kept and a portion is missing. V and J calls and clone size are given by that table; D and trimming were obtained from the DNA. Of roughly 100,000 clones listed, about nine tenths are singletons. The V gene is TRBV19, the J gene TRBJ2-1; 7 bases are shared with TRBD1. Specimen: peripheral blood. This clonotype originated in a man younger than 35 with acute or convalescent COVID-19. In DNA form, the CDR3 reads TGTGCCACCTCGGACAGGCGAACCTACAATGAGCAGTTCTTC. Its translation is CATSDRRTYNEQFF.